This T cell receptor (beta chain) was captured in a study of cytomegalovirus exposure and HLA in healthy donors (dated by TCRdb to between 2016 and 2019). As for the study more broadly: An earlier analysis of roughly 500 of the donors reported 276 Gb of sequence data and 117 million unique TCR beta sequences obtained from about 180 million T cells. Approximately 330 gigabases of sequencing data and roughly 80 million unique TCR sequences made up an early release that covered approximately 700 HLA-typed donors. The genetic ancestry cluster associated with self-reported Caucasian donors included about 81% of the 398 genotyped donors. The study aimed to test whether signatures of past pathogen exposure could be identified by cataloging public T cell receptors. The study profiled the T cell repertoires of 500 to 800 subjects by immunosequencing and related them to cytomegalovirus serostatus. Besides the first cohort of roughly 640 subjects, a separate validation cohort made up of over 100 different subjects was used. The study combined high-throughput TCR immunosequencing, statistical association of individual TCRs with disease status, and machine learning to predict cytomegalovirus infection status. In a later analysis, previously published TCR beta repertoires from 666 donors were re-analyzed and high-resolution HLA genotyping was added so that TCR occurrence patterns could be studied. In the later analysis, no new phenotypic data were used to find candidate immune exposures; instead, reliance was placed on TCR beta sequences and their occurrence across donors. In an earlier analysis of 500 to 650 of the donors, high-throughput TCR beta sequencing was used to judge whether each TCR beta V gene segment behaved as functional or pseudogenic. Alongside the repertoire data, information on donor age, sex, ethnicity and CMV serostatus was compiled. A later genetic analysis took genome-wide SNP genotypes for about 55% of the 666 donors and used that subset as a discovery cohort. All discovery cohort repertoires had been generated on a single sequencing platform. Class I and class II HLA loci were covered by the typing at four-digit resolution. The number of donors typed differed by locus, with roughly 629-640 for A, B, C, DRB1 and DQB1, more than 500 for DQA1, approximately 580 for DPA1, and 400 to 490 for DPB1. Roughly five DR-DQ haplotypes were handled as single units for association and clustering, since linkage in the cohort was strong. Across 398 genotyped donors of the cohort, an average of approximately 220,000 unique TCR beta nucleotide sequences per donor were sequenced, and roughly 20% of those sequences were non-productive.

General conclusions and limits of the study: In a later analysis, HLA-associated TCR beta chains showed more clonal expansion and lower generation probabilities than non-associated chains that were equally common. While some public TCRs were present in many individuals, most TCR sequences turned up only very rarely across donors. The earlier analysis of almost 600 of the donors excluded around 17 rarely observed V segments, including chromosome 9 orphons, because counts were too low. In both the original and validation cohorts, the classifier was reported to diagnose cytomegalovirus status with high specificity and sensitivity. A later analysis found that TCR association rates varied across HLA loci, with DRB1 alleles showing the most associated TCRs and HLA-C alleles the fewest. V-gene and J-gene trimming of TCR beta chains was associated with a missense DCLRE1C variant in a later genetic analysis, and the association was replicated in an independent cohort. According to a later analysis, parvovirus B19, influenza, CMV and Epstein-Barr virus appeared linked to several top co-occurrence clusters. Correlated functional status among segregating V segments might reflect linkage disequilibrium, but an unknown experimental factor could not be ruled out. In vitro tests confirmed that a few of the cytomegalovirus-associated TCR beta chains recognize cytomegalovirus antigens. The presence/absence analyses assumed that sequencing depth was roughly uniform across donors, and that assumption may not be true. The 87-base-pair reads could not distinguish some IMGT-functional V segments, including TRBV6-2 and TRBV6-3, so those segments were excluded. Assigning TCR associations to individual alleles was difficult when HLA alleles, especially DR and DQ, strongly co-occurred. It was suggested by the authors that the approach could potentially be generalized to other disease states and immunological phenotypes. Because some donors lacked HLA typing at each locus, the association tests relied only on the typed subset. A later genetic analysis reported fewer N-insertions in productive TCRs among donors in an Asian-associated ancestry cluster than the roughly 720-donor mean. In this cohort, only TCR beta chains were sequenced, and detectable features were limited by the absence of alpha or paired-chain data. A later analysis associated approximately 17,000 TCR beta sequences with specific HLA alleles at a false discovery rate of 0.05. Most CMV-associated TCR beta chains appeared to be HLA-restricted in a later analysis, and the HLA associations seemed to be driven largely by CMV exposure. A total of some 180 TCR beta chains were listed by the study as associated with cytomegalovirus. A group of highly shared sequence variants was considered likely to be a technical artifact of the sequencing pipeline. In an earlier analysis of 587 of the donors, most TCR beta V segments appeared in productive rearrangements about 87% or about 30% of the time, broadly matching IMGT annotations. A further reported finding was that TCR beta sequences accurately predicted the HLA-A and HLA-B alleles for most subjects in the first cohort. CMV serostatus was the only immune exposure information available for the cohort.

The library was generated by the immunoSEQ multiplex PCR assay. The multiplex PCR relied on a mix of 60 forward primers for TCR Vbeta segments and 13 reverse primers for TCR Jbeta segments. A multiplex PCR assay on genomic DNA amplified the CDR3 region of rearranged TCR beta genes. The Illumina HiSeq System was used to sequence the amplified TCR beta libraries as 87-base-pair reads. In the paper's pipeline: A later analysis counted approximately 74 million unique TCR beta chains across the 600 to 850 repertoires, and around 9.9 million of these chains were shared by at least two donors. Raw reads were error-corrected and collapsed into unique sequences by a nearest-neighbor algorithm in which closely related sequences were merged to remove PCR and sequencing errors. To assign V, D and J gene segments, CDR3 sequences were aligned to IMGT reference sequences. For a sequence to be retained, at least a six-nucleotide match to both a V gene segment and a J gene segment was required. A rearrangement was called productive if the CDR3 had no stop codons and remained in frame with V and J, and every other rearrangement was called non-productive. Following IMGT convention, CDR3 was defined as the stretch from the second conserved V-encoded cysteine up to the conserved J-encoded phenylalanine. Sequences without an unambiguous match to a single V gene segment were excluded from the earlier analysis of several hundred of the donors. In an earlier analysis of roughly 600 of the donors, a V segment was called functional when productive rearrangements were above 56.7%, and segregating when the standard deviation between donors exceeded 5%. To diagnose cytomegalovirus status from the catalog of TCR beta chain sequences, a statistical classification framework was built. In a later analysis, TCR nucleotide sequences were compared against IMGT/GENE-DB human TR gene sequences so that V and J genes could be assigned. Using the TCRdist pipeline, a later analysis assigned CDR3 sequences along with most-parsimonious VDJ recombination scenarios. In a later analysis, each TCR beta chain was defined by its CDR3 amino acid sequence together with its V-gene family, and reads lacking a unique V-gene family were excluded. In a later analysis, around 600 highly shared, low-generation-probability nucleotide sequences were removed to address suspected cross-contamination and a sequencing artifact. For each public chain, a later analysis derived a clonal expansion index from normalized ranks of inferred template counts within each repertoire. In a later analysis, generation probabilities were computed using a VDJ recombination model fitted to out-of-frame rearrangements, and the results were checked against IGoR. In a later analysis, TCR-TCR, TCR-HLA and TCR-CMV co-occurrence was scored with hypergeometric tests, and a repertoire-size bias correction was applied to TCR pairs. False discovery rates were estimated in a later analysis by permuting HLA or CMV assignments 20 times. In a later analysis, co-occurring TCRs were grouped using DBSCAN, and TCRdist sequence similarity was added for clustering within HLA-allele-positive subsets. Repertoires with fewer than 30,000 or more than 120,000 public chains, plus five repertoires with anomalous nucleotide sharing, were excluded from co-occurrence clustering. TCRdb took this table from immuneACCESS and kept in-frame rearrangements with V and J called. Such tables lack part of the clones; where checked against another copy, unresolved V genes explain under half of the gap, and the rest is unexplained. Clone size and V and J calls were adopted from that table, with D and trimming inferred from the DNA. The table for this sample lists approximately 75,000 clones; about 79% of them were counted only once. Of the sample, about 19% falls within the top ten clones.

In regard to this clone: The target of this receptor is not known. No base qualities exist here, and no much larger clone lies one base off it.

In total, fewer than 750 healthy bone marrow donors made up the cohort. At the time of sampling, all cohort members were nominally healthy, though unrecorded immune exposures were likely present. The donor was CMV seropositive and belonged to the group of 250 to 350 seropositive cohort members. A peripheral blood sample was collected from each donor, and TCR beta sequencing was performed on peripheral blood mononuclear cells. The Qiagen DNeasy Blood Extraction Kit was used to extract genomic DNA from the blood cell samples. Looking up the germline V gene (reference sequence) yields CDR1 MNHNY and CDR2 SVGAGI. The cysteine opens and the phenylalanine closes a CDR3 of 16 amino acids. Kept here is only the CDR3 DNA, which spans 48 bases and is read in frame from base 1. From V the trimming removes 0 bases and from J it removes 12 bases, while the gene matches leave 9 bases of the junction unaccounted for.

This receptor chain uses TRBV6-6 and TRBJ2-1; 12 bases in between match TRBD2. The sequencing sample was made of PBMCs. The TCR comes from a man aged 70-80 years in good health and CMV-seropositive. The CDR3: CASSYSTSGGRSRQFF. The sequenced DNA: TGTGCCAGCAGTTACTCGACTAGCGGGGGCCGCAGTCGGCAGTTCTTC.